This is a list of T cell receptor beta chains from one sample in a study of T-cell memory formation after mild COVID-19. In TCRdb, the 5' RACE reads were re-called with MiXCR into one record per CDR3 protein. Of about 300,000 distinct CDR3 sequences listed, 19% are singletons. Sequencing was performed on PBMCs or a T cell subset sorted from them (not recorded which). These receptors came from a young man who had mild COVID-19 (a few samples of this study predate the infection). Cell type and time point are not known. Each CDR3 is given with its conserved first and last residue. A D gene is named only where the DNA matches it firmly. Size is omitted from some rows. Given values are once, few, many or a class for expanded clones.

size,D,J,V,DNA,CDR3
.,.,TRBJ1-1,TRBV12-5,TGTGCTAGTGGTTTGGAGTTTTCTGAAGCTTTCTTT,CASGLEFSEAFF
.,.,TRBJ2-3,TRBV5-1,TGCGCCAGCAGCCCCTCAGACCAGATGACAGATACGCAGTATTTT,CASSPSDQMTDTQYF
few,TRBD1,TRBJ1-2,TRBV19,TGTGCCAGTAGTATAAGGTTGGGGACAGGGCGGCGAGGCTACACCTTC,CASSIRLGTGRRGYTF
few,.,TRBJ2-2,TRBV7-6,TGTGCCAGCAGCTTAGCGGCCGGCTCCGGGGAGCTGTTTTTT,CASSLAAGSGELFF
.,TRBD2,TRBJ2-1,TRBV27,TGTGCCAGCAGAATGGGACTAGCGGGAGACCTGTTCTTC,CASRMGLAGDLFF
.,TRBD2,TRBJ2-3,TRBV7-2,TGTGCCAGCCGGGCGGGGGGGAGCACAGATACGCAGTATTTT,CASRAGGSTDTQYF
few,.,TRBJ1-2,TRBV2,TGTGCCAGCATCCGTCAGGGCTATGGCTACACCTTC,CASIRQGYGYTF
few,.,TRBJ1-6,TRBV6-5,TGTGCCAGCAGTAAACGGGCCGGAATAATTGGCTCCTATAATTCACCCCTCCACTTT,CASSKRAGIIGSYNSPLHF
few,.,TRBJ2-5,TRBV3-1,TGTGCCAGCAGCCGCCTGCCGGGCGGCCGACAAGAGACCCAGTACTTC,CASSRLPGGRQETQYF
.,.,TRBJ1-1,TRBV7-2,TGTGCCAGCAGCTTTGGACGGAAGAACACTGAAGCTTTCTTT,CASSFGRKNTEAFF
.,TRBD2,TRBJ2-7,TRBV20-1,TGCAGTGCTAGACCTAGCGGGAGCTTCTACGAGCAGTACTTC,CSARPSGSFYEQYF
once,.,TRBJ2-1,TRBV7-6,TGTGCCAGCAGCTTTTCGATTCAGGGTAATGAGCAGTTCTTC,CASSFSIQGNEQFF
.,TRBD2,TRBJ2-7,TRBV14,TGTGCCAGCAGCTCCCCCGGGACTAGCGTCTACGAGCAGTACTTC,CASSSPGTSVYEQYF
.,.,TRBJ2-7,TRBV24-1,TGTGCCACCAGTGATGGACGGAGACACTCCTACGAGCAGTACTTC,CATSDGRRHSYEQYF
few,.,TRBJ2-5,TRBV7-2,TGTGCCAGCAAAACTAGTCAACAGGAGACCCAGTACTTC,CASKTSQQETQYF
few,.,TRBJ2-5,TRBV5-6,TGTGCCAGCAGCTGGGGGGCAGGCCGGGTTGGTGAGACCCAGTACTTC,CASSWGAGRVGETQYF
once,.,TRBJ1-1,TRBV6-5,TGTGCCAGCAGTAAGGGGTTCACGGCTGAAGCTTTCTTT,CASSKGFTAEAFF
few,.,TRBJ2-3,TRBV12-3/TRBV12-4,TGTGCCAGCAGTTTGGGTATCAGCGTCCCAGATACGCAGTATTTT,CASSLGISVPDTQYF
.,.,TRBJ1-2,TRBV7-6,TGTGCCAGCAGCCGGGACTCTTCCCTGGTTGGCTACACCTTC,CASSRDSSLVGYTF
.,TRBD1,TRBJ1-5,TRBV20-1,TGCAGTGCCGAAACCCCGGGACAGAGTTTAGAGGATCAGCCCCAGCATTTT,CSAETPGQSLEDQPQHF
few,.,TRBJ2-3,TRBV29-1,TGCAGCGTTGATACCCAGAGTGCAGATACGCAGTATTTT,CSVDTQSADTQYF
.,.,TRBJ1-5,TRBV5-1,TGCGCCAGCAGTTCCCTCGGGGAAGATCAGCCCCAGCATTTT,CASSSLGEDQPQHF
.,TRBD1,TRBJ1-5,TRBV6-6,TGTGCCAGCAGTTTGTCGTCAGGGGGCGGCAATCAGCCCCAGCATTTT,CASSLSSGGGNQPQHF
few,.,TRBJ2-2,TRBV6-5,TGTGCCAGCAGTTACTTGCGGACCTCCACCGGGGAGCTGTTTTTT,CASSYLRTSTGELFF
few,TRBD1,TRBJ2-5,TRBV4-1,TGCGCCAGCAGCCAAGATCTAGGGACAGATTACAGGGACCAGTACTTC,CASSQDLGTDYRDQYF
few,.,TRBJ2-7,TRBV7-9,TGTGCCAGCAGCTCCGGGGTGAACGAGCAGTACTTC,CASSSGVNEQYF
.,.,TRBJ1-2,TRBV24-1,TGTGCCACCAGTCTCTCGACAGGAGCCTATGGCTACACCTTC,CATSLSTGAYGYTF
few,.,TRBJ2-1,TRBV5-1,TGCGCCAGCGCACGGAGTAACTACAATGAGCAGTTCTTC,CASARSNYNEQFF
few,TRBD1,TRBJ2-4,TRBV5-5,TGTGCCAGCAGCCCGACAGGGTACATTCAGTACTTC,CASSPTGYIQYF
.,TRBD2,TRBJ2-3,TRBV5-8,TGTGCCAGCAGCTTGGGGGCTCAGCGGGGGCCCGCAGATACGCAGTATTTT,CASSLGAQRGPADTQYF
few,.,TRBJ1-6,TRBV4-1,TGCGCCAGCAGCCAATGGGGGGATCCCAATTCACCCCTCCACTTT,CASSQWGDPNSPLHF
few,.,TRBJ2-3,TRBV7-3,TGTGCCAGCAGCAGACTAGATGAAGATACGCAGTATTTT,CASSRLDEDTQYF
.,.,TRBJ1-1,TRBV7-2,TGTGCCAGCAGGGATCCAAACACTGAAGCTTTCTTT,CASRDPNTEAFF
few,TRBD1,TRBJ2-2,TRBV3-1,TGTGCCAGCAGCCCGTCATGGACAGGGAGTACCGGGGAGCTGTTTTTT,CASSPSWTGSTGELFF
few,.,TRBJ2-2,TRBV12-3/TRBV12-4,TGTGCCAGCAGTTTAGTCCAGGGGAACACCGGGGAGCTGTTTTTT,CASSLVQGNTGELFF
.,.,TRBJ1-4,TRBV3-1,TGTGCCAGCAGCCCTTACACGGGAGATGAAAAACTGTTTTTT,CASSPYTGDEKLFF
.,TRBD1,TRBJ2-3,TRBV5-1,TGCGCCAGCAGTCGAACAGGGGCAGATACGCAGTATTTT,CASSRTGADTQYF
.,.,TRBJ1-1,TRBV28,TGTGCCAGCAGCAAGAGGGCCCTCCCTGAAGCTTTCTTT,CASSKRALPEAFF
many,.,TRBJ2-5,TRBV5-1,TGCGCCAGCAGCTGGGGGGTTCAAGAGACCCAGTACTTC,CASSWGVQETQYF
few,TRBD1,TRBJ2-3,TRBV27,TGTGCCAGCAGGACAGGGGGCGTAACAGATACGCAGTATTTT,CASRTGGVTDTQYF
few,.,TRBJ2-5,TRBV5-1,TGCGCCAGCAACCCCAGGGGCTCCCAAGAGACCCAGTACTTC,CASNPRGSQETQYF
few,.,TRBJ1-1,TRBV12-3/TRBV12-4,TGTGCCAGCAGCCTGCACCAGGGAAACACTGAAGCTTTCTTT,CASSLHQGNTEAFF
few,.,TRBJ1-5,TRBV6-2/TRBV6-3,TGTGCCAGCAGTTACTCGGGGGGCTGGGGCAATCAGCCCCAGCATTTT,CASSYSGGWGNQPQHF
few,TRBD1,TRBJ1-2,TRBV11-2,TGTGCCAGCAGCCAGCAGGACAGGGGGCGCATAAGTGGCTACACCTTC,CASSQQDRGRISGYTF
few,TRBD2,TRBJ2-3,TRBV20-1,TGCAGTGCTAGAGTTCCCCCGGGACTACCTAAGTACACAGATACGCAGTATTTT,CSARVPPGLPKYTDTQYF
few,.,TRBJ1-1,TRBV4-3,TGCGCCAGCAGCCAAGACAGGAGATCGAACACTGAAGCTTTCTTT,CASSQDRRSNTEAFF